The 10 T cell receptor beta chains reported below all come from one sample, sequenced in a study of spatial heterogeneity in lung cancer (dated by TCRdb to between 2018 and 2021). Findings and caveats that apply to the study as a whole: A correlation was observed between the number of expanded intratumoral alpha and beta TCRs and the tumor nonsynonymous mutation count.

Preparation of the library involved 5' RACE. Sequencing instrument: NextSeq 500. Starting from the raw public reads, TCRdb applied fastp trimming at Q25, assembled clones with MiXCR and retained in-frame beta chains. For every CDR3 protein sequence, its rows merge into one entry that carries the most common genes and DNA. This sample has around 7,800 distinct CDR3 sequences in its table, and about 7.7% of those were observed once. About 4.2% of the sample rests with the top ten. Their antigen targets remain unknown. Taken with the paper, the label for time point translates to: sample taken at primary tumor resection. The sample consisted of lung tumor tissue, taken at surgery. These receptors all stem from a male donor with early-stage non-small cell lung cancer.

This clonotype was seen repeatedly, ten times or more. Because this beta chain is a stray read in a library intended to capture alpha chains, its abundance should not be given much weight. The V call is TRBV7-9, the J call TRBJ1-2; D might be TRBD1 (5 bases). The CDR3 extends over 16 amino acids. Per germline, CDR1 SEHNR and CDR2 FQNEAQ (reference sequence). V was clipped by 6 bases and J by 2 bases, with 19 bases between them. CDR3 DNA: TGTGCCAGCAGTCCCATGGCAGGGCGCTCAAACTATGGCTACACCTTC. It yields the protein CASSPMAGRSNYGYTF.

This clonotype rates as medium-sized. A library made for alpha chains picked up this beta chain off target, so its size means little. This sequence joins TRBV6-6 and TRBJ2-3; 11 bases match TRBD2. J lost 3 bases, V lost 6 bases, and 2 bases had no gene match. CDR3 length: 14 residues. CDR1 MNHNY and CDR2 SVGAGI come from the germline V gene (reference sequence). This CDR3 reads CASSRTSGTDTQYF. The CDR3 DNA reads TGTGCCAGCAGCAGGACTAGCGGGACAGATACGCAGTATTTT.

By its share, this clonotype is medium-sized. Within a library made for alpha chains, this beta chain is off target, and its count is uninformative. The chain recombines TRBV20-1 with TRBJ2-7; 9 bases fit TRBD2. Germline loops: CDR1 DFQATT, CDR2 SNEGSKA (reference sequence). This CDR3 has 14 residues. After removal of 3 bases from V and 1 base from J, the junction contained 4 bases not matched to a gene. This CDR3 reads CSARDSGGSYEQYF. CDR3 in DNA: TGCAGTGCTAGGGATAGCGGGGGATCCTACGAGCAGTACTTC.

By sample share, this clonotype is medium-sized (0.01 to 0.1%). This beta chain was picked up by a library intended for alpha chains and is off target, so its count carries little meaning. The CDR3 sequence: CASSVFSGKTTGANVLTF. The CDR3 DNA is TGCGCCAGCAGCGTATTCAGCGGGAAAACAACTGGGGCCAACGTCCTGACTTTC. The chain uses TRBV5-1 and TRBJ2-6, with 7 bases matching TRBD2. The CDR3 contains 18 residues. V lost 4 bases to trimming and J lost 2 bases; unmatched junction nucleotides: 12. Germline loops: CDR1 SGHRS, CDR2 YFSETQ.

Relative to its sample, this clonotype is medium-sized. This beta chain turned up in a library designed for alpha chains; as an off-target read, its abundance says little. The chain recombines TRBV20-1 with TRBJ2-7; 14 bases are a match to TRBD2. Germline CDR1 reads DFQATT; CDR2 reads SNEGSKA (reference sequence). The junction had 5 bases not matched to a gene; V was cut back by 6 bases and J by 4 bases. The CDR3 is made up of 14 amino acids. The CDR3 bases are TGCAGTGCGGGACTAGCGGGAGTTGGGTACGAGCAGTACTTC. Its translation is CSAGLAGVGYEQYF.

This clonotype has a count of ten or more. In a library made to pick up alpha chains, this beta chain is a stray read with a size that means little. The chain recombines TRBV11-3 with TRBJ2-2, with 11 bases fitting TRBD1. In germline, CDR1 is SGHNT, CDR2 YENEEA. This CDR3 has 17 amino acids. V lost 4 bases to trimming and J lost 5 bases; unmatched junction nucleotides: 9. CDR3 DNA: TGTGCCAGCAGCTCGGATCCCGGGACAGGGGGGACCGGGGAGCTGTTTTTT. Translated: CASSSDPGTGGTGELFF.

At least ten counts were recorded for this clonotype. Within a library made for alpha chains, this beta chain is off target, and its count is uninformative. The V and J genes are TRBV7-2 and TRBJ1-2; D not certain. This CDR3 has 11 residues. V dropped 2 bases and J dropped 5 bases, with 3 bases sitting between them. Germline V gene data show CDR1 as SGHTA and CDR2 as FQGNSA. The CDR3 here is CASSLRYGYTF. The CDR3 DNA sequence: TGTGCCAGCAGCTTAAGATATGGCTACACCTTC.

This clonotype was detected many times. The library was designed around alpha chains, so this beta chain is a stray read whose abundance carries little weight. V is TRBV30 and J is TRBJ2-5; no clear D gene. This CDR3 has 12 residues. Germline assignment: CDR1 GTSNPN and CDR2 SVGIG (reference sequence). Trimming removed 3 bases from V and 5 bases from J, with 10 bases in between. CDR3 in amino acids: CAWRPQGETQYF. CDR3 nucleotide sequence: TGTGCCTGGAGACCTCAAGGGGAGACCCAGTACTTC.

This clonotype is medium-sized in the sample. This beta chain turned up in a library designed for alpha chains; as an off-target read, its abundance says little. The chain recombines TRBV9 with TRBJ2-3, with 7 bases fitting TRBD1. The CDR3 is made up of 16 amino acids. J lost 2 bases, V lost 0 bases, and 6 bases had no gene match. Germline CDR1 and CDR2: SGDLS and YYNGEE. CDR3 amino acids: CASSVVTGDLTDTQYF. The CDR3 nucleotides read TGTGCCAGCAGCGTAGTAACAGGGGACCTCACAGATACGCAGTATTTT.

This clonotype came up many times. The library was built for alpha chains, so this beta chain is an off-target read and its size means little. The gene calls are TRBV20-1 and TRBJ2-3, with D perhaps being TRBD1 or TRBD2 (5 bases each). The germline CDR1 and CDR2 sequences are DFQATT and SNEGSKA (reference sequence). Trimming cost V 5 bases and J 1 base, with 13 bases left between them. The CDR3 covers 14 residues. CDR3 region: CSAPVWDGTDTQYF. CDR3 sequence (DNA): TGCAGTGCTCCCGTTTGGGACGGCACAGATACGCAGTATTTT.